The clone carrying this TCR beta chain was picked up one time. Its antigen is not identified. The data originate from a study of T cell responses to AZD1222 COVID-19 vaccine. The CDR3 is made up of 13 amino acids. The germline V and J ends were trimmed by 4 bases and 4 bases, with 10 bases remaining between them. The germline CDR1 and CDR2 sequences are KGHSH and LQKENI. Whole-study findings and limits: Just a handful of AZD1222 recipients were seropositive at baseline. White British donors predominated, females outnumbered males, and clonal diversity was possibly underestimated. Nearly half of unique spike-specific TCRs reportedly avoided B.1.351 and B.1.1.7 mutated regions.

Sequencing was performed with immunoSEQ multiplex PCR; in TCRdb, only in-frame clones are kept and a portion is missing. The sample records around 160,000 clones, over 80% being singletons. This specimen was peripheral blood, taken on day 0 of MenACWY control vaccination. The clonotype was recovered from an adult in good health. The rearrangement joins TRBV18 to TRBJ1-2; tentatively, D is TRBD1 (5 bases). CDR3 DNA: TGTGCCAGCTCACAAGACAGAACCTATGGCTACACCTTC. It codes for CASSQDRTYGYTF.